This T cell receptor (beta chain) was recorded in a study of T-cell memory formation after mild COVID-19. Study-level background: Largely donor-specific TCR clusters were found.

Study-wide points: Second-wave clones reaching peak frequency on day 37 lacked confirmed SARS-CoV-2 specificity. Most CD4+ clones that shrank were in CM and EM, while CD8+ ones turned up in EMRA. In pre-infection memory, a portion of responding clones appeared, which suggested that cross-reactive memory joined.

This CDR3 spans 17 amino acids. Looked up from germline, CDR1 is MGHRA and CDR2 is YSYEKL. V was shortened by 4 bases and J by 6 bases, with 24 bases between the two germline ends. This clonotype was seen a handful of times. The target antigen is unknown. Using its own MiXCR run on the 5' RACE reads, TCRdb lists one record per CDR3 protein. This sample has hundreds of thousands of distinct CDR3 sequences, with roughly 26% found just once. V and J are TRBV4-1 and TRBJ1-2; a possible D gene is TRBD1 (5 bases). This clonotype was sampled from an adult woman who had mild COVID-19 (a few samples of this study predate the infection). Cell type and time point are not known. The sample comprised PBMCs or a T cell subset sorted from them (not recorded which). The CDR3 coding sequence is TGCGCCAGCAGCCGTACAATCTCCTCGACAGAGTATCATGGCTACACCTTC. Amino acid sequence: CASSRTISSTEYHGYTF.